These 31 T cell receptor beta chains came from one sample sequenced in a study of blood T cells in healthy people across ages. For the second PCR, which ran for about 7 to 11 cycles, a sample-barcoded 5' primer and a J-beta primer mix were used. TCRdb processed the 5' RACE reads anew with MiXCR; each CDR3 protein has one entry. The sample holds 750,000 to 850,000 distinct CDR3 sequences, around 25% seen once. Separately, the same data were catalogued under a study of T cells of mothers and their children.

The sample consisted of blood. The receptors stem from a boy aged 10-17 years in good health.

V gene TRBV11-3 combines with J gene TRBJ2-5, with a tentative D call TRBD2 (6 bases). The J call may be in error: the DNA end matches TRBJ2-1 better. The CDR3 consists of 14 residues. Germline V lookup: CDR1 SGHNT, CDR2 YENEEA. CDR3 DNA: TGTGCCAGCAGCTTAGCGGGAGAGGGGAATGAGCAGTTCTTC. Translating it yields CASSLAGEGNEQFF.

This clonotype was seen only a few times. In nucleotides, the CDR3 is TGTGCCAGCAGTTCTGAGGGGTGGGAGCAGTTCTTC. Amino acids: CASSSEGWEQFF. J is TRBJ2-1 and V is TRBV28; D tentatively fits TRBD1 or TRBD2 (5 bases each). The CDR3 loop spans 12 amino acids. Germline V lookup: CDR1 MDHEN, CDR2 SYDVKM. Trimming pared 4 bases from V and 10 bases from J, leaving 11 bases between.

The V and J genes are TRBV6-5 and TRBJ1-4, with TRBD1 matching over 7 bases. The germline V gene encodes CDR1 MNHEY and CDR2 SVGAGI. This CDR3 has 15 residues. Trimming cost V 7 bases and J 8 bases; bases outside gene matches: 13. CDR3 sequence: CASTPATGPGEKLFF. Here the CDR3 DNA reads TGTGCCAGCACCCCGGCGACAGGGCCCGGCGAAAAACTGTTTTTT.

This CDR3 is CASSQLVDYNEQFF. The CDR3 DNA follows: TGCGCCAGCAGCCAACTAGTGGACTACAATGAGCAGTTCTTC. This chain uses TRBV4-3 with TRBJ2-5; no reliable D call. The J call may be mistaken, given a closer DNA end match to TRBJ2-1. Per germline, CDR1 LGHNA and CDR2 YSLEER. The length of the CDR3 is 14 residues.

A single count supports this clonotype. One junction end does not reproduce the germline sequence, and a read error may be involved. The J gene is TRBJ2-1, the V gene TRBV20-1; D may match TRBD1 or TRBD2 (5 bases each). This CDR3 has 15 residues. CDR1 DFQATT and CDR2 SNEGSKA come from the germline V gene (reference sequence). Here the CDR3 reads CSAPLGRLNYNEQSF. The CDR3 DNA sequence: TGCAGTGCCCCTCTGGGACGACTAAATTACAATGAGCAGTCCTTC.

This clonotype was recorded once. This chain joins TRBV14 and TRBJ2-7; 11 bases line up with TRBD2. V was pared by 4 bases and J by 5 bases, with 10 bases of the junction left unmatched. CDR1 and CDR2 (germline): SGHDN, FVKESK. The CDR3 loop spans 16 amino acids. In DNA form, the CDR3 reads TGTGCCAGCAGCCGAATCCTACTAGCGGGAGTAAACGAGCAGTACTTC. This codes for CASSRILLAGVNEQYF.

The rearrangement uses TRBV5-1 and TRBJ2-3; D gene ambiguous. The V end lost 4 bases, the J end lost 2 bases, and 11 bases lay between the germline ends. The length of the CDR3 is 14 residues. In germline, CDR1 is SGHRS, CDR2 YFSETQ. The CDR3 loop is CASSPKGLTDTQYF. The CDR3 DNA is TGCGCCAGCAGCCCGAAGGGTCTCACAGATACGCAGTATTTT.

This clonotype was seen a handful of times. The genes are TRBV6-1 and TRBJ2-5, with TRBD2 matching 10 bases. The DNA end is more similar to TRBJ2-1, so the J call may be wrong. CDR1 MNHNS and CDR2 SASEGT come from the germline V gene. This CDR3 has 15 residues. The CDR3 sequence is CASSARSSGRIEQFF. CDR3 bases: TGTGCCAGCAGTGCCCGTTCTAGCGGGAGAATTGAGCAGTTCTTC.

The chain couples TRBV5-1 to TRBJ2-2; 7 positions match TRBD1. The CDR3 length is 15 residues. Germline V lookup: CDR1 SGHRS, CDR2 YFSETQ. Losses at the gene ends were 7 bases for V and 0 bases for J; bases not matched to a gene: 6. The CDR3 region is CASRDSQTNTGELFF. In DNA form, the CDR3 reads TGCGCCAGCCGGGACAGCCAAACGAACACCGGGGAGCTGTTTTTT.

This clonotype was seen a handful of times. The rearrangement uses TRBV28 and TRBJ1-4; D is unresolved. The CDR3 runs to 16 residues. Between the trimmed V and J ends, which lost 4 bases and 0 bases, there was a span of 12 bases. The germline V gene encodes CDR1 MDHEN and CDR2 SYDVKM. In nucleotides, the CDR3 is TGTGCCAGCAGTTCCTCCGGGAGGCCAACTAATGAAAAACTGTTTTTT. It translates to CASSSSGRPTNEKLFF. The full variable domain, completed using reference TRBV28 and TRBJ1-4, is DVKVTQSSRYLVKRTGEKVFLECVQDMDHENMFWYRQDPGLGLRLIYFSYDVKMKEKGDIPEGYSVSREKKERFSLILESASTNQTSMYLCASSSSGRPTNEKLFFGSGTQLSVL.

The table lists this clonotype with a few counts. The chain has TRBV29-1 and TRBJ1-1; the D gene is possibly TRBD1 (5 bases). CDR3 length: 14 amino acids. V was clipped by 7 bases and J by 0 bases, with 15 bases between them. Germline V gene data show CDR1 as SQVTM and CDR2 as ANQGSEA. Here the CDR3 DNA reads TGCAGCGCGGGGAAGACAGTCATGAACACTGAAGCTTTCTTT. Protein product: CSAGKTVMNTEAFF.

The rearrangement joins TRBV5-4 to TRBJ1-2, with D perhaps matching TRBD1 (5 bases). The germline V and J ends were trimmed by 2 bases and 8 bases, with 13 bases remaining between them. CDR1 is SGHNT, CDR2 YYREEE, per germline (reference sequence). This CDR3 is 13 amino acids long. The CDR3 sequence: CASSLGEVGGYTF. The CDR3 bases are TGTGCCAGCAGCTTAGGGGAAGTCGGCGGCTACACCTTC.

There are a few counts of this clonotype. The V gene is TRBV12-5, the J gene TRBJ2-5; D is ambiguous. The CDR3 consists of 16 residues. The ends were cut back, 2 bases at V and 5 bases at J, with 18 bases in the middle. CDR1 LGHNT and CDR2 FRNRAP come from the germline V gene. This CDR3 reads CASGLWAGRMSETQYF. In nucleotides, the CDR3 is TGTGCTAGTGGTTTGTGGGCAGGAAGAATGTCGGAGACCCAGTACTTC.

This clonotype appeared once. The gene calls are TRBV7-9 and TRBJ1-3, with TRBD1 identical over 7 bases. Germline V gene lookup returns CDR1 SEHNR and CDR2 FQNEAQ (reference sequence). This CDR3 is 16 amino acids long. With 6 bases clipped from V and 2 bases from J, the junction kept 10 bases outside the gene matches. The CDR3 DNA is TGTGCCAGCAGTCCAGGGGGGGGCACGACTGGAAACACCATATATTTT. It specifies CASSPGGGTTGNTIYF. The full variable domain, with the rest looked up from reference TRBV7-9 and TRBJ1-3, is DTGVSQNPRHKITKRGQNVTFRCDPISEHNRLYWYRQTLGQGPEFLTYFQNEAQLEKSRLLSDRFSAERPKGSFSTLEIQRTEQGDSAMYLCASSPGGGTTGNTIYFGEGSWLTVV.

Concerning this clonotype itself: One junction end disagrees with the germline gene, perhaps due to a read error. The chain has TRBV28 and TRBJ2-7; the match to TRBD1 covers 8 bases. This CDR3 is built from 15 residues. CDR1 and CDR2 (germline): MDHEN, SYDVKM. The CDR3 reads CAGTQTTGASCEQYF. CDR3 sequence (DNA): TGTGCCGGCACCCAGACGACAGGGGCCTCCTGCGAGCAGTACTTC. The entire variable domain, with the rest obtained from reference TRBV28 and TRBJ2-7, is as follows: DVKVTQSSRYLVKRTGEKVFLECVQDMDHENMFWYRQDPGLGLRLIYFSYDVKMKEKGDIPEGYSVSREKKERFSLILESASTNQTSMYLCAGTQTTGASCEQYFGPGTRLTVT.

This clonotype occurred a few times. The chain uses TRBV20-1 and TRBJ2-3; D unresolved. The CDR3 totals 13 residues. V was shortened by 3 bases and J by 2 bases, with 9 bases between the two germline ends. The germline V gene encodes CDR1 DFQATT and CDR2 SNEGSKA (reference sequence). In nucleotides, the CDR3 is TGCAGTGCTAGGGAGACCTACACAGATACGCAGTATTTT. Its protein product is CSARETYTDTQYF.

This clonotype was recorded many times. The CDR3 here is CAARKGVEDTQYF. CDR3 nucleotide sequence: TGTGCCGCGCGAAAAGGGGTAGAGGATACGCAGTATTTT. The chain couples TRBV10-3 to TRBJ2-3, with a tentative D call TRBD1 (5 bases). The CDR3 is 13 residues long. Trimming pared 11 bases from V and 6 bases from J, leaving 18 bases between. Germline V gives CDR1 ENHRY, CDR2 SYGVKD.

The J gene is TRBJ1-4, the V gene TRBV2; D might be TRBD1 (5 bases). The ends were cut back, 9 bases at V and 4 bases at J, with 18 bases in the middle. This CDR3 spans 15 amino acids. CDR1 is SNHLY and CDR2 is FYNNEI in the germline V gene. CDR3 nucleotide sequence: TGTGCCAGTGACGCCCCCGACAGCTTTAATGAAAAACTGTTTTTT. Encoded protein: CASDAPDSFNEKLFF.

CDR3 in amino acids: CSATRVGVEADTQYF. CDR3 in DNA: TGCAGTGCTACGCGGGTGGGAGTTGAGGCAGATACGCAGTATTTT. The chain is built from TRBV20-1 and TRBJ2-3; D possibly corresponds to TRBD2 (5 bases). With 4 bases removed from V and 4 bases from J, the gap between germline ends came to 18 bases. CDR1 and CDR2 from the germline V gene are DFQATT and SNEGSKA (reference sequence). The CDR3 extends over 15 amino acids.

The chain is built from TRBV27 and TRBJ2-7; 10 bases align to TRBD2. The V and J ends lost 5 bases and 4 bases, in that order; junction bases with no gene match: 8. This CDR3 has 15 amino acids. Per the germline V gene, CDR1 is MNHEY and CDR2 is SMNVEV (reference sequence). The chain's CDR3 is CASSLTGTSVYEQYF. The CDR3 DNA follows: TGTGCCAGCAGTCTTACCGGGACTAGCGTGTACGAGCAGTACTTC.

This clonotype was observed once. The genes are TRBV2 and TRBJ2-3; D is uncertain. Germline loops: CDR1 SNHLY, CDR2 FYNNEI. Trimming pared 3 bases from V and 0 bases from J, leaving 10 bases between. The CDR3 consists of 15 residues. CDR3 residues: CASSDLARSTDTQYF. The CDR3 coding sequence is TGTGCCAGCAGTGACCTGGCCCGAAGCACAGATACGCAGTATTTT.

The chain links TRBV7-3 to TRBJ2-7, with 10 bases that match TRBD1. CDR1 and CDR2 (germline): SGHTA, FQGTGA. This CDR3 region has 13 residues. V dropped 4 bases and J dropped 11; count of bases not matched to a gene: 8. The DNA for the CDR3 is TGTGCCAGCAGCTCCGGGACAGGGGACCTGAAGTACTTC. Translating gives CASSSGTGDLKYF.

The rearrangement joins TRBV19 to TRBJ2-3, with TRBD2 identical over 11 bases. CDR1 is LNHDA, CDR2 SQIVND, per germline (reference sequence). Losses at the gene ends were 2 bases for V and 0 bases for J; bases not matched to a gene: 4. This CDR3 comprises 17 residues. CDR3 protein: CASSISRLAGSTDTQYF. For the CDR3, the DNA is TGTGCCAGTAGTATATCTCGACTAGCGGGGAGCACAGATACGCAGTATTTT.

This chain connects TRBV7-9 to TRBJ1-1; no reliable D call. CDR3 length: 14 amino acids. V was clipped by 1 base and J by 5 bases, with 11 bases between them. Germline-derived CDR1 and CDR2 are SEHNR and FQNEAQ (reference sequence). CDR3 nucleotides: TGTGCCAGCAGCTTAGAAGGCTTCAGTACTGAAGCTTTCTTT. Protein: CASSLEGFSTEAFF.

The rearrangement links TRBV7-3 to TRBJ1-3, with D unresolved. The ends were cut back, 5 bases at V and 4 bases at J, with 9 bases in the middle. Germline V gene sequence: CDR1 SGHTA, CDR2 FQGTGA. This CDR3 region has 13 residues. The CDR3 region has the DNA TGTGCCAGCAGCGAGGACGGCGGAAACACCATATATTTT. Its protein is CASSEDGGNTIYF. The full variable domain, completed using reference TRBV7-3 and TRBJ1-3, is GAGVSQTPSNKVTEKGKYVELRCDPISGHTALYWYRQSLGQGPEFLIYFQGTGAADDSGLPNDRFFAVRPEGSVSTLKIQRTERGDSAVYLCASSEDGGNTIYFGEGSWLTVV.

This chain links TRBV29-1 with TRBJ1-1; 9 nucleotides agree with TRBD1. V trimming: 5 bases; J trimming: 11 bases; junction bases outside the gene matches: 18. The germline V gene has CDR1 SQVTM and CDR2 ANQGSEA. This CDR3 region has 15 residues. This CDR3 is CSVFPLDRGFSEAFF. The CDR3 bases are TGCAGCGTTTTCCCCCTAGACAGGGGGTTCAGTGAGGCTTTCTTT.

In DNA form, the CDR3 reads TGTGCCAGCAGCCAGGAACTAGTGGCCCAAGAGACCCAGTACTTC. Translation gives CASSQELVAQETQYF. This chain joins TRBV4-2 and TRBJ2-5; D perhaps matches TRBD2 (5 bases). This CDR3 comprises 15 residues. Trimming shortened V by 3 bases and J by 1 base, and 12 bases separated the two germline ends. The germline CDR1 and CDR2 sequences are LGHNA and YNFKEQ.

The rearrangement links TRBV6-2 or TRBV6-3 to TRBJ1-5; 8 bases are shared with TRBD1. Germline V gives CDR1 MNHEY, CDR2 SVGEGT. The CDR3 is 15 residues long. The V and J ends lost 11 bases and 4 bases, in that order; junction bases with no gene match: 13. The CDR3 DNA sequence: TGTGCCTCCGGGGGAGGGGACAGGAGAAATCAGCCCCAGCATTTT. Protein sequence: CASGGGDRRNQPQHF.

The V and J genes are TRBV24-1 and TRBJ2-2; no clear D gene. V was clipped by 5 bases and J by 0 bases, with 3 bases between them. This CDR3 has 13 residues. Germline V gives CDR1 KGHDR, CDR2 SFDVKD. Here the CDR3 reads CATSGTNTGELFF. CDR3 nucleotides: TGTGCCACCAGTGGGACGAACACCGGGGAGCTGTTTTTT.

The rearrangement joins TRBV5-5 to TRBJ2-1; D gene ambiguous. The assigned J gene may be wrong: the sequence end matches TRBJ2-7 better. Germline V gene sequence: CDR1 SGHKS, CDR2 YYEKEE (reference sequence). The CDR3 has 11 residues. Here the CDR3 reads CATADLYEQYF. The CDR3 DNA reads as TGTGCCACCGCTGACCTCTACGAGCAGTACTTC.

This clonotype was observed a few times. This rearrangement joins TRBV28 to TRBJ1-1; D perhaps matches TRBD1 (5 bases). The CDR3 loop spans 15 amino acids. Trimming pared 6 bases from V and 7 bases from J, leaving 21 bases between. The germline V gene has CDR1 MDHEN and CDR2 SYDVKM. CDR3 nucleotide sequence: TGTGCCAGCAGCATTCGGGACCGAAGCCTCGTTGAAGCTTTCTTT. This gives the protein CASSIRDRSLVEAFF.